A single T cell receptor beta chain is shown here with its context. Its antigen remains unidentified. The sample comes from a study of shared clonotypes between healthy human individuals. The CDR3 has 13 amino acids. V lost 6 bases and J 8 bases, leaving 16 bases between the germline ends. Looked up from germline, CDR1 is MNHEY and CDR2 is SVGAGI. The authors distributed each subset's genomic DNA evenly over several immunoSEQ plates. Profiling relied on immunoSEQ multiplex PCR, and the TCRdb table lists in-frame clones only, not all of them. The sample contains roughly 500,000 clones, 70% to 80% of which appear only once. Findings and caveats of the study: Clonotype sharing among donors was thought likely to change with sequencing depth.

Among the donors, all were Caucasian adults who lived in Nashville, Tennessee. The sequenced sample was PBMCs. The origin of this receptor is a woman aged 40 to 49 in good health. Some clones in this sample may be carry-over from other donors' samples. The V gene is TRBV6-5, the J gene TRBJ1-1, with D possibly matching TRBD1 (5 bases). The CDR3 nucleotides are TGTGCCAGCAGGCGACAAGGGGCCCTCGAAGCTTTCTTT. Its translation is CASRRQGALEAFF.